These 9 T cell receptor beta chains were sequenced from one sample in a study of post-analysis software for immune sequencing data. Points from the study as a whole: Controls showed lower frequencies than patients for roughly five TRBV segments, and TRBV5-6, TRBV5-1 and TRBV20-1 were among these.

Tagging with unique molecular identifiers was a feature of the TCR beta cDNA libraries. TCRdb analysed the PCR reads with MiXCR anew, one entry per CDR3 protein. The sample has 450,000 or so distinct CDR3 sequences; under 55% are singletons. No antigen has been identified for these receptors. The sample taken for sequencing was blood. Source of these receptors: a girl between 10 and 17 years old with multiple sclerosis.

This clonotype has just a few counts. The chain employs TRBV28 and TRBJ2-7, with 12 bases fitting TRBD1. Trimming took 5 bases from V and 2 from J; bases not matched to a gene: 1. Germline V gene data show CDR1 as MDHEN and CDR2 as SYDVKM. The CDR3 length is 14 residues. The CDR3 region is CASSRDRGPYEQYF. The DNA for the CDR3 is TGTGCCAGCAGTCGGGACAGGGGGCCCTACGAGCAGTACTTC.

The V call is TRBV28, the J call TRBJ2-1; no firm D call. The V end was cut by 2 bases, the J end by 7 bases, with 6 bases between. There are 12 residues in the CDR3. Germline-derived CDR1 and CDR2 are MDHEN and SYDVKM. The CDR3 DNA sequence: TGTGCCAGCAGTTTAGACATGAATGAGCAGTTCTTC. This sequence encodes CASSLDMNEQFF.

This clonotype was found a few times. CDR3 DNA: TGTGCCAGCAGCCAGACGACTGGGGGTGAGACCCAGTACTTC. It encodes CASSQTTGGETQYF. This chain joins TRBV4-2 and TRBJ2-5; the D call may be TRBD1 or TRBD2 (5 bases each). Germline CDR1 is LGHNA and CDR2 is YNFKEQ. Deletions cut 3 bases from V and 5 bases from J, with 13 bases between. The CDR3 is 14 amino acids.

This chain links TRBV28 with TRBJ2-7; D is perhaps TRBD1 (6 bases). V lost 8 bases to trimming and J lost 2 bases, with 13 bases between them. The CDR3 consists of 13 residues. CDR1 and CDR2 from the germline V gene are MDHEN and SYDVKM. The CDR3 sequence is CASQGTTTYEQYF. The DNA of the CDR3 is TGTGCCAGCCAGGGGACCACTACCTACGAGCAGTACTTC.

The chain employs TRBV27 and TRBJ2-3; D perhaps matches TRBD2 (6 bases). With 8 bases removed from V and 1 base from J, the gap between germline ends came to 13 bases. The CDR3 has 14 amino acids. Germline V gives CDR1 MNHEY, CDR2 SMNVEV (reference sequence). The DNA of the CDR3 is TGTGCCAGCGGCGAGGAGCGGGGCACAGATACGCAGTATTTT. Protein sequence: CASGEERGTDTQYF.

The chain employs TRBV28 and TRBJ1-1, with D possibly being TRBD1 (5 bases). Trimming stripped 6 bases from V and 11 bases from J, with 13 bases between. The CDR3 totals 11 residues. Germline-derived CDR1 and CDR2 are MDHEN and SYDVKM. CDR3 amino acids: CASSLDTAAFF. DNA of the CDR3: TGTGCCAGCAGCCTGGACACAGCGGCTTTCTTT. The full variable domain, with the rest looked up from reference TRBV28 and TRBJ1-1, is DVKVTQSSRYLVKRTGEKVFLECVQDMDHENMFWYRQDPGLGLRLIYFSYDVKMKEKGDIPEGYSVSREKKERFSLILESASTNQTSMYLCASSLDTAAFFGQGTRLTVV.

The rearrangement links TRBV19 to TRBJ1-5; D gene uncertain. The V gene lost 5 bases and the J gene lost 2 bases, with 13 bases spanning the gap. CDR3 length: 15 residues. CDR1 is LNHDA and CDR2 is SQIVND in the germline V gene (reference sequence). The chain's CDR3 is CASSPTGIGNQPQHF. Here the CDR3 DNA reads TGTGCCAGTAGTCCTACTGGTATCGGCAATCAGCCCCAGCATTTT.

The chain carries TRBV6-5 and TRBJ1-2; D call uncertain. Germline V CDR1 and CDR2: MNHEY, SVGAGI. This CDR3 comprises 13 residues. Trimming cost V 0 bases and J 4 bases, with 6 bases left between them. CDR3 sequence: CASSYSTLYGYTF. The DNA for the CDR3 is TGTGCCAGCAGTTACTCGACCCTCTATGGCTACACCTTC.

Here the CDR3 reads CASSPLAGASGANVLTF. In DNA, the CDR3 is TGTGCCAGCTCACCACTGGCAGGGGCCTCTGGGGCCAACGTCCTGACTTTC. This sequence joins TRBV18 and TRBJ2-6; D possibly corresponds to TRBD1 (6 bases). The V end lost 1 base, the J end lost 0 bases, and 10 bases lay between the germline ends. Per the germline V gene, CDR1 is KGHSH and CDR2 is LQKENI. The CDR3 loop spans 17 amino acids.